The 24 T cell receptor beta chains reported below all come from one sample, sequenced in a study of neurological immune-mediated disorders (dated by TCRdb to between 2018 and 2020). Libraries were constructed by 5' RACE. TCRdb names Illumina HiSeq 2500 as the instrument used. TCRdb reprocessed the public reads (quality trimming at Q25 with fastp, clone calling with MiXCR) and kept in-frame beta chains. Duplicate CDR3 protein sequences are folded into a single record with the most common DNA and genes. This sample lists approximately 82,000 distinct CDR3 sequences; 2% to 3% were detected once. In total, the top ten clones hold 1.1% of the sample. The sequenced sample consisted of PBMCs. These receptors came from a woman aged 30 to 39 with multiple sclerosis.

This clonotype was recorded at least ten times. The chain uses TRBV13 and TRBJ1-2; TRBD1 might be the D (5 bases). CDR3 length: 15 amino acids. Germline CDR1 PRHDT, CDR2 FYEKMQ (reference sequence). V was trimmed by 6 bases and J by 5 bases, leaving 19 bases between them. The CDR3 bases are TGTGCCAGCAGGTCGTGGGGCGTAGGCAAATATGGCTACACCTTC. Amino acid sequence: CASRSWGVGKYGYTF.

This clonotype was counted ten times or more. The V and J genes are TRBV7-2 and TRBJ2-1; 14 nucleotides match TRBD2. The CDR3 is made up of 19 amino acids. Germline-derived CDR1 and CDR2 are SGHTA and FQGNSA. The J segment lost 8 bases and the V segment lost 7 bases, leaving 19 bases of the junction unmatched. CDR3 protein: CASTHLTSGRARYTDEQFF. The CDR3 DNA sequence: TGTGCCAGCACCCATCTGACTAGCGGGAGGGCCAGATATACCGATGAGCAGTTCTTC.

The chain links TRBV18 to TRBJ1-6; D gene uncertain. The CDR3 consists of 13 residues. V lost 2 bases to trimming and J lost 7 bases, with 6 bases between them. CDR1 and CDR2 (germline): KGHSH, LQKENI. The CDR3 DNA follows: TGTGCCAGCTCACCAGTCGAAAATTCACCCCTCCACTTT. Protein product: CASSPVENSPLHF.

This clonotype has a count of ten or more. This sequence joins TRBV20-1 and TRBJ2-7, with 10 bases matching TRBD2. Germline V CDR1 and CDR2: DFQATT, SNEGSKA (reference sequence). The CDR3 sequence is 15 residues long. V was clipped by 6 bases and J by 1 base; unmatched bases: 9. The CDR3 DNA reads as TGCAGTGCCCTTTTAATTAGCGGGAGGTCCTACGAGCAGTACTTC. Its protein product is CSALLISGRSYEQYF.

This clonotype was seen ten or more times. The V gene is TRBV6-2 or TRBV6-3, the J gene TRBJ1-2; TRBD1 is a possible D gene (5 bases). The germline V gene has CDR1 MNHEY and CDR2 SVGEGT. V lost 2 bases and J 4 bases, leaving 11 bases between the germline ends. CDR3 length: 14 residues. CDR3 loop: CASSYPDRPYGYTF. The CDR3 bases are TGTGCCAGCAGTTACCCTGACAGACCCTATGGCTACACCTTC.

This clonotype was counted many times. The chain links TRBV6-6 to TRBJ2-7; D perhaps matches TRBD2 (7 bases). This CDR3 spans 14 amino acids. V was cut by 4 bases and J by 4 bases, with 14 bases left in between. CDR1 is MNHNY, CDR2 SVGAGI, per germline (reference sequence). CDR3 residues: CASSSLGGRYEQYF. The CDR3 DNA is TGTGCCAGCAGTTCCCTCGGGGGGCGGTACGAGCAGTACTTC.

This clonotype was seen at least ten times. V is TRBV7-6 and J is TRBJ2-7; D might be TRBD1 or TRBD2, each matching 5 bases. The germline V gene encodes CDR1 SGHVS and CDR2 FNYEAQ. V was cut by 5 bases and J by 0 bases, with 14 bases left in between. The CDR3 covers 15 residues. In DNA, the CDR3 is TGTGCCAGCAGCACGGGGACCGCGAGCTCCTACGAGCAGTACTTC. Amino acids: CASSTGTASSYEQYF.

This clonotype was seen many times. This chain uses TRBV7-9 with TRBJ1-3, with 7 positions matching TRBD1. The CDR3 is 15 residues long. In germline, CDR1 is SEHNR, CDR2 FQNEAQ (reference sequence). V lost 5 bases and J lost 0; bases outside the gene matches: 4. The chain's CDR3 is CASSPRDSSGNTIYF. CDR3 in DNA: TGTGCCAGCAGCCCCCGGGACAGCTCTGGAAACACCATATATTTT.

This clonotype came up a few times. The chain uses TRBV18 and TRBJ1-1; TRBD1 matches at 8 bases. CDR3 length: 15 residues. Germline CDR1 is KGHSH and CDR2 is LQKENI. The ends lost 4 bases at V and 7 bases at J; junction bases unmatched: 11. CDR3 DNA: TGTGCCAGCTCACGACCTACAGGGGGTTACCTTGAAGCTTTCTTT. It encodes CASSRPTGGYLEAFF.

Ten or more counts support this clonotype. The chain links TRBV7-2 to TRBJ1-2; TRBD1 agrees at 7 bases. In germline, CDR1 is SGHTA, CDR2 FQGNSA. The CDR3 consists of 14 residues. The V gene end was trimmed by 7 bases and the J gene end by 5 bases; junction bases not matched to a gene: 10. Here the CDR3 reads CASTFATRGYGYTF. In DNA form, the CDR3 reads TGTGCCAGCACCTTCGCTACCAGGGGGTATGGCTACACCTTC. Complete variable domain (other parts from reference TRBV7-2 and TRBJ1-2): GAGVSQSPSNKVTEKGKDVELRCDPISGHTALYWYRQSLGQGLEFLIYFQGNSAPDKSGLPSDRFSAERTGGSVSTLTIQRTQQEDSAVYLCASTFATRGYGYTFGSGTRLTVV.

This clonotype was counted many times. The chain employs TRBV29-1 and TRBJ1-1; D is uncertain. V shed 2 bases and J shed 1 base, with 5 bases lying between them. Germline lookup yields CDR1 SQVTM and CDR2 ANQGSEA. CDR3 length: 12 amino acids. The CDR3 nucleotides are TGCAGCGTTGAACAGCAGAACACTGAAGCTTTCTTT. Its protein product is CSVEQQNTEAFF.

This clonotype was recorded at least ten times. The chain combines TRBV9 with TRBJ1-1; D is unclear. Germline V gives CDR1 SGDLS, CDR2 YYNGEE. The CDR3 is made up of 14 amino acids. Trimming took off 0 bases at V and 2 bases at J, with 8 bases between the two ends. The chain's CDR3 is CASSVDPENTEAFF. CDR3 nucleotides: TGTGCCAGCAGCGTAGATCCAGAAAACACTGAAGCTTTCTTT.

This clonotype was seen repeatedly, ten times or more. CDR3 coding DNA: TGCAGTGCTAGACAGGGCACGAGTAATTCACCCCTCCACTTT. Amino acid sequence: CSARQGTSNSPLHF. The gene calls are TRBV20-1 and TRBJ1-6; TRBD1 is a possible D gene (5 bases). Per the germline V gene, CDR1 is DFQATT and CDR2 is SNEGSKA (reference sequence). V gave up 2 bases and J gave up 6 bases, with 11 bases separating them. The CDR3 has 14 amino acids.

This clonotype has at least ten counts. The V and J genes are TRBV20-1 and TRBJ1-6, with 8 nucleotides matching TRBD1. The germline V gene has CDR1 DFQATT and CDR2 SNEGSKA (reference sequence). V shed 4 bases and J 10 bases; nucleotides not matched to a gene: 6. The CDR3 runs 13 residues. CDR3 in amino acids: CSAKEDRVSPLHF. The CDR3 DNA reads as TGCAGTGCTAAGGAGGACAGGGTCTCACCCCTCCACTTT.

This clonotype was seen ten or more times. The chain has TRBV5-1 and TRBJ2-1; TRBD2 matches 10 bases. Germline CDR1 SGHRS, CDR2 YFSETQ. The CDR3 runs to 15 residues. Germline trimming cut 1 base from V and 6 bases from J; bases unmatched to any gene: 4. CDR3 bases: TGCGCCAGCAGCTTGTTAGCGGGAGGACCCAATGAGCAGTTCTTC. Its translation: CASSLLAGGPNEQFF.

This clonotype was observed at least ten times. The chain joins TRBV4-3 to TRBJ1-6; perhaps TRBD1 as D (6 bases). Germline V gene data show CDR1 as LGHNA and CDR2 as YSLEER. The CDR3 runs 13 residues. Trimming stripped 3 bases from V and 8 bases from J, with 8 bases between. As DNA, the CDR3 is TGCGCCAGCAGCCAGTCAGGGGATTCACCCCTCCACTTT. It codes for CASSQSGDSPLHF.

This clonotype has a count of ten or more. V and J are TRBV6-5 and TRBJ2-7; a weak D match, TRBD1 (6 bases). V was shortened by 6 bases and J by 0 bases, with 9 bases between the two germline ends. Germline CDR1 is MNHEY and CDR2 is SVGAGI. This CDR3 contains 13 residues. The CDR3 here is CASRRTVSYEQYF. The CDR3 DNA sequence: TGTGCCAGCAGGCGGACAGTCTCCTACGAGCAGTACTTC.

This clonotype has at least ten counts. This rearrangement joins TRBV3-1 to TRBJ1-1; D is perhaps TRBD1 (5 bases). The V end was cut by 1 base, the J end by 1 base, with 7 bases between. This CDR3 region has 14 residues. Per the germline V gene, CDR1 is LGHDT and CDR2 is YNNKEL (reference sequence). The CDR3: CASSQGGTNTEAFF. Here the CDR3 DNA reads TGTGCCAGCAGCCAAGGAGGGACGAACACTGAAGCTTTCTTT. Variable domain in full (rest from reference TRBV3-1 and TRBJ1-1): DTAVSQTPKYLVTQMGNDKSIKCEQNLGHDTMYWYKQDSKKFLKIMFSYNNKELIINETVPNRFSPKSPDKAHLNLHINSLELGDSAVYFCASSQGGTNTEAFFGQGTRLTVV.

A few counts support this clonotype. Possible read error: a much larger clone is one base away. The chain joins TRBV20-1 to TRBJ1-1; D remains ambiguous. Germline lookup yields CDR1 DFQATT and CDR2 SNEGSKA (reference sequence). The ends were cut back, 8 bases at V and 5 bases at J, with 12 bases in the middle. This CDR3 is 11 amino acids long. This CDR3 reads CSTGRDTEAFF. The CDR3 nucleotides read TGCAGTACCGGCCGGGATACTGAAGCTTTCTTT.

This clonotype was found many times. CDR3 sequence reads: CASSPTDGGTQYF. The CDR3 region has the DNA TGCGCCAGCAGCCCGACAGATGGTGGGACCCAGTACTTC. The V and J genes are TRBV5-1 and TRBJ2-5, with D tentatively TRBD1 (5 bases). The CDR3 totals 13 residues. Trimming shortened V by 4 bases and J by 7 bases, and 14 bases separated the two germline ends. The germline V gene has CDR1 SGHRS and CDR2 YFSETQ.

This clonotype was seen ten or more times. The rearrangement joins TRBV4-3 to TRBJ2-7, with a weak D call TRBD1 (5 bases). This CDR3 comprises 16 residues. V lost 0 bases and J lost 1, with 13 bases in between. CDR1 and CDR2 from the germline V gene are LGHNA and YSLEER. CDR3 loop: CASSQDWPGPSYEQYF. CDR3 in DNA: TGCGCCAGCAGCCAAGATTGGCCAGGGCCGTCCTACGAGCAGTACTTC.

In this sample, this clonotype turned up many times. V is TRBV5-1 and J is TRBJ2-7; TRBD1 might be the D (5 bases). In germline, CDR1 is SGHRS, CDR2 YFSETQ. The V end was cut by 0 bases, the J end by 1 base, with 11 bases between. The CDR3 has 15 residues. CDR3 amino acids: CASSLGPGLSYEQYF. CDR3 DNA sequence: TGCGCCAGCAGCTTGGGGCCAGGGCTGTCCTACGAGCAGTACTTC.

This clonotype was recorded at least ten times. The chain couples TRBV20-1 to TRBJ1-4; D perhaps matches TRBD1 (5 bases). The CDR3 sequence is 14 residues long. Germline V CDR1 and CDR2: DFQATT, SNEGSKA (reference sequence). V was trimmed by 3 bases and J by 2 bases, leaving 10 bases between them. CDR3 in amino acids: CSASSRGTNEKLFF. Written as DNA, the CDR3 is TGCAGTGCTAGTTCGAGGGGCACTAATGAAAAACTGTTTTTT.

There are many counts of this clonotype. The V and J genes are TRBV4-3 and TRBJ2-1, with 7 bases that match TRBD2. The CDR3 totals 16 residues. V gave up 0 bases and J gave up 3 bases; unmatched junction bases: 5. In germline, CDR1 is LGHNA, CDR2 YSLEER. The CDR3 DNA sequence: TGCGCCAGCAGCCAAGATATGGCTAGCGGCTACAATGAGCAGTTCTTC. Translating it yields CASSQDMASGYNEQFF.